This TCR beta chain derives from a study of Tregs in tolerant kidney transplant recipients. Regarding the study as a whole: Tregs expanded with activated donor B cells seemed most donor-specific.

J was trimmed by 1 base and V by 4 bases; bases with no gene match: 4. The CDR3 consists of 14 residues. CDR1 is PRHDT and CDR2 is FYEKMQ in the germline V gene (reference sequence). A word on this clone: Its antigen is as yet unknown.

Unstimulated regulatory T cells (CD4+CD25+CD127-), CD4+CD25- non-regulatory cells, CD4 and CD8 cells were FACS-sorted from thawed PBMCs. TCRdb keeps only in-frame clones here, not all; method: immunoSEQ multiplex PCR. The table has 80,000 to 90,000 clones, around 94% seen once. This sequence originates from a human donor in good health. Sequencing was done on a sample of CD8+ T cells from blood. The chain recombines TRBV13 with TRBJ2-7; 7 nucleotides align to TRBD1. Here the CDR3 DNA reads TGTGCCAGCAGCTCGGGACAGAATTCCTACGAGCAGTACTTC. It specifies CASSSGQNSYEQYF.